This T cell receptor (beta chain) was retrieved from a study of CD4+ T cells in melanoma. Remarks on this clone: Antigen: not known.

Generated by immunoSEQ multiplex PCR, the TCRdb table keeps only in-frame clones and is missing some. The sample has 7,500 to 10,000 clones, about 73% seen once. CDR1 is SGHTA and CDR2 is FQGNSA in the germline V gene. Trimming took off 2 bases at V and 1 base at J, with 7 bases between the two ends. The CDR3 contains 14 residues. Study findings and constraints: Diverse differentiation states were reported for melanoma neoantigen-specific CD4+ T cells.

The chain uses TRBV7-2 and TRBJ2-3, with TRBD2 as a possible D gene (5 bases). Material: cells from a culture (not recorded whether cultured in vitro). The sequence came from a human donor with melanoma. The CDR3 here is CASSLSGGTDTQYF. The CDR3 nucleotides read TGTGCCAGCAGCTTATCCGGGGGCACAGATACGCAGTATTTT.